This T cell receptor beta chain comes out of a study of cytomegalovirus exposure and HLA in healthy donors. Study outcomes and limitations: Being indistinguishable, some V segments were excluded, TRBV6-2 and TRBV6-3 among them.

The PCR was carried out with 60 Vbeta primers and 13 Jbeta primers. Here immunoSEQ multiplex PCR was the method, and the copy in TCRdb shows in-frame clones only, minus some. Across some 200,000 clones, the top ten clones capture approximately 6.4% of the sample. The CDR3 consists of 16 residues. Germline CDR1 and CDR2: LGHNA and YNFKEQ. On this clone: As yet, its antigen is unknown.

The V and J genes are TRBV4-2 and TRBJ2-5, with 8 bases that match TRBD2. The tail of the sequence fits TRBJ2-7 better, so the J call may be wrong. The receptor was isolated from a man aged 25-45 years in good health and CMV-seronegative. Sample: PBMCs. The CDR3 loop is CASSPAEGLGAYEQYF. As DNA, the CDR3 is TGTGCCAGCAGCCCTGCGGAGGGACTAGGCGCTTACGAGCAGTACTTC.